This is a list of T cell receptor beta chains from one sample in a study of T cell repertoires in aging, cancer and after chemotherapy. TCRdb ran MiXCR on the multiplex PCR reads and lists one entry per CDR3 protein. The data show 1,600 or so distinct CDR3 sequences, 30% to 40% seen once. The sequencing sample was made of blood. These receptors were taken from a human donor with a solid tumor. Each CDR3 is given without its conserved first and last residue.

v_gene,len,CDR3aa
TRBV7-9,12,ASRTGGGVETQY
TRBV20-1,11,SAERGIDSPLH
TRBV6-5,13,ASSRDRGRTGELF
TRBV4-2,11,ASSAILGYGYT
TRBV6-1,12,ASSEAWENQPQH
TRBV11-2,12,ASVREWNTGELF
TRBV19,12,ASSMGQGLEKLF
TRBV20-1,10,SARDSGNTIY
TRBV11-2,13,ASTWTAGGQYEQY
TRBV6-1,11,ASTSGDTGELF
TRBV10-3,11,AIARQENQPQH
TRBV20-1,10,SAAGLLQPQH
TRBV5-6,15,ASSLTNRGWVGETQY
TRBV6-4,16,ASSDSEEGGANTGELF
TRBV27,12,ASSASGTGYGYT
TRBV27,11,ASSLTPTYEQY
TRBV5-6,13,ASSLAQVNTGELF
TRBV10-3,13,AISPGGGLNTEAF
TRBV27,13,ASSLRQGMMDEQY
TRBV28,11,ASSIGTEYGYT
TRBV5-1,14,ASSPELTLSYNEQF
TRBV10-1,9,ASETAYEQY
TRBV7-9,10,ASTRGSYEQY
TRBV7-2,13,ASSSRQALNEKLF
TRBV20-1,13,SASLLAGGSYEQY
TRBV6-6,13,ASSSGLAGGDEQF
TRBV11-1,13,ASSPGVGIHNEQF
TRBV5-6,10,ASSLSDTEAF
TRBV19,11,ASRELADNEQF
TRBV20-1,9,SARGEDGYT